The rows below give T cell receptor beta chains drawn from one sample of a study of CD8 T cells in Susac syndrome. Each CDR3 protein gets one entry after TCRdb re-called the immunoSEQ multiplex PCR reads with MiXCR. The data contain 200,000 to 250,000 distinct CDR3 sequences, about 95% of them singletons. Material: CD4+ T cells from PBMCs. The receptor set was obtained from a human donor with Susac syndrome. Each CDR3 is given with its conserved first and last residue. A D gene is named only where the DNA matches it firmly. Some rows mark clone size as missing; the rest say once, few, many or name a class of expanded clone.

d_call j_call v_call clone_size cdr3_aa cdr3_nt
. TRBJ1-1 TRBV3-1 . CASSQVWTANTEAFF TGTGCCAGCAGCCAAGTATGGACAGCTAACACTGAAGCTTTCTTT
. TRBJ1-1 TRBV20-1 . CSARDSHSFNTEAFF TGCAGTGCTAGAGATTCCCACAGCTTTAACACTGAAGCTTTCTTT
. TRBJ2-7 TRBV20-1 . CSARDDPTYEQYF TGCAGTGCTAGAGACGACCCAACCTACGAGCAGTACTTC
TRBD2 TRBJ2-1 TRBV11-1 . CASSLLAGGTNEQFF TGTGCCAGCAGCTTACTGGCGGGGGGTACGAATGAGCAGTTCTTC
. TRBJ2-1 TRBV7-8 . CASSLVYDEQFF TGTGCCAGCAGCTTAGTGTACGATGAGCAGTTCTTC
. TRBJ2-3 TRBV30 . CAWSGGRDTQYF TGTGCCTGGAGCGGAGGGCGGGATACGCAGTATTTT
. TRBJ1-4 TRBV30 . CAWSGTAGGSNEKLFF TGTGCCTGGAGTGGGACAGCAGGAGGGTCTAATGAAAAACTGTTTTTT
. TRBJ1-5 TRBV7-2 . CASSLLPWGQPQHF TGTGCCAGCAGCTTACTCCCATGGGGTCAGCCCCAGCATTTT
TRBD1 TRBJ2-7 TRBV5-1 . CASSLSGTGLAYEQYF TGCGCCAGCAGCTTAAGTGGGACAGGGCTCGCTTACGAGCAGTACTTC
. TRBJ1-2 TRBV12-3/TRBV12-4 once CASSLSGGRSYGYTF TGTGCCAGCAGTTTATCTGGGGGGCGAAGCTATGGCTACACCTTC
TRBD1 TRBJ1-3 TRBV6-5 . CASYRQGNTIYF TGTGCCAGCTACAGACAGGGGAACACCATATATTTT
TRBD1 TRBJ1-2 TRBV6-2/TRBV6-3 . CASLPDRGRTNYGYTF TGTGCCAGCCTTCCCGACAGGGGGCGAACTAACTATGGCTACACCTTC
TRBD1 TRBJ1-2 TRBV20-1 . CSARQTGNNGYTF TGCAGTGCTAGACAGACAGGGAATAATGGCTACACCTTC
. TRBJ1-6 TRBV12-3/TRBV12-4 . CASSPRNNASPLHF TGTGCCAGCTCCCCCCGGAACAACGCTTCACCCCTCCACTTT
TRBD1 TRBJ2-7 TRBV5-1 . CASSLRASGGADEQYF TGCGCCAGCAGCTTGAGGGCGTCAGGGGGAGCCGACGAGCAGTACTTC
. TRBJ2-1 TRBV5-6 . CASSRLGAYNEQFF TGTGCCAGCAGCCGCCTTGGGGCGTACAATGAGCAGTTCTTC
TRBD1 TRBJ1-3 TRBV5-1 . CASSPDRVVGNTIYF TGCGCCAGCAGCCCGGACAGGGTAGTTGGAAACACCATATATTTT
TRBD1 TRBJ2-5 TRBV9 few CASNEQGEETQYF TGTGCCAGCAACGAACAGGGGGAAGAGACCCAGTACTTC
TRBD1 TRBJ2-5 TRBV12-3/TRBV12-4 once CASRGMGQQETQYF TGTGCCAGCAGGGGAATGGGACAGCAAGAGACCCAGTACTTC
. TRBJ2-3 TRBV7-2 . CASRTGFGTDTQYF TGTGCCAGCCGCACAGGGTTTGGCACAGATACGCAGTATTTT
. TRBJ1-1 TRBV5-1 few CASSSQGTEAFF TGTGCCAGCAGTAGCCAGGGCACTGAAGCTTTCTTT
TRBD2 TRBJ2-7 TRBV20-1 . CSAREVAGAYEQYF TGCAGTGCTAGAGAGGTAGCGGGGGCCTACGAGCAGTACTTC
TRBD2 TRBJ2-1 TRBV6-1 . CASRSVASGGAPYNEQFF TGTGCCAGCAGGAGTGTTGCCAGCGGGGGGGCCCCCTACAATGAGCAGTTCTTC
. TRBJ1-1 TRBV7-2 . CASSFEQLMNTEAFF TGTGCCAGCAGCTTCGAACAGCTCATGAACACTGAAGCTTTCTTT
TRBD2 TRBJ2-3 TRBV27 . CASRPSGGPDTQYF TGTGCCAGCAGACCTAGCGGGGGGCCAGATACGCAGTATTTT
TRBD1 TRBJ2-7 TRBV11-1 . CASSANRGREQYF TGTGCCAGCAGCGCAAACAGGGGGCGCGAGCAGTACTTC
TRBD1 TRBJ2-3 TRBV29-1 once CSVSRDRGADTQYF TGCAGCGTTTCCCGGGACAGGGGCGCAGATACGCAGTATTTT
. TRBJ2-2 TRBV7-2 . CASSFERGRTGELFF TGTGCCAGCAGCTTTGAAAGGGGTCGCACCGGGGAGCTGTTTTTT
TRBD1 TRBJ2-3 TRBV6-5 . CASWRGGDTDTQYF TGTGCGAGCTGGCGAGGGGGCGACACAGATACGCAGTATTTT
. TRBJ2-2 TRBV30 few CAWSVGNTGELFF TGTGCCTGGAGTGTAGGGAACACCGGGGAGCTGTTTTTT
. TRBJ1-3 TRBV5-6 . CASSLGRTGNTIYF TGTGCCAGCAGCTTGGGCCGCACTGGAAACACCATATATTTT
. TRBJ1-1 TRBV5-1 . CASSLAIDRLSNKNTEAFF TGCGCCAGCAGCTTGGCCATAGACAGGCTCTCCAACAAAAACACTGAAGCTTTCTTT
TRBD1 TRBJ2-2 TRBV28 . CASSSPRQGATNGELFF TGTGCCAGCAGTTCCCCCCGACAGGGGGCTACGAACGGGGAGCTGTTTTTT
. TRBJ1-1 TRBV9 . CASSVMAAGVATEAFF TGTGCCAGCAGCGTAATGGCGGCAGGGGTTGCCACTGAAGCTTTCTTT
. TRBJ2-1 TRBV7-9 . CASSLGGMSSYNEQFF TGTGCCAGCAGCTTAGGCGGGATGAGTTCCTACAATGAGCAGTTCTTC
TRBD2 TRBJ2-1 TRBV9 . CASSVVGRGTYNEQFF TGTGCCAGCAGCGTAGTCGGGCGGGGGACCTACAATGAGCAGTTCTTC
. TRBJ2-7 TRBV15 . CATSRGPSTYEQYF TGTGCCACCAGCAGAGGACCCAGCACCTACGAGCAGTACTTC
TRBD1 TRBJ2-5 TRBV30 . CAWSGDRGETQYF TGTGCCTGGAGTGGGGACAGGGGGGAGACCCAGTACTTC
. TRBJ2-5 TRBV6-2/TRBV6-3 . CASSIAAETQYF TGTGCCAGCAGTATAGCGGCGGAGACCCAGTACTTC
TRBD1 TRBJ1-1 TRBV12-3/TRBV12-4 once CASSPRQGLNTEAFF TGTGCCAGCAGTCCTAGACAGGGTTTGAACACTGAAGCTTTCTTT
TRBD2 TRBJ2-1 TRBV20-1 few CSARDLAGGPYNEQFF TGCAGTGCTAGAGATCTTGCGGGGGGCCCTTACAATGAGCAGTTCTTC
TRBD2 TRBJ2-1 TRBV20-1 once CSAGLAGDNEQFF TGCAGTGCTGGACTAGCGGGGGATAATGAGCAGTTCTTC
. TRBJ1-1 TRBV29-1 . CSGVWNTEAFF TGCAGCGGGGTGTGGAACACTGAAGCTTTCTTT
TRBD1 TRBJ1-4 TRBV3-1 . CASSQDRPGQATTNEKLFF TGTGCCAGCAGCCAAGATCGGCCGGGACAGGCCACAACTAATGAAAAACTGTTTTTT
. TRBJ1-1 TRBV7-2 . CASSLVGRGDTEAFF TGTGCCAGCAGCTTAGTGGGAAGGGGAGACACTGAAGCTTTCTTT
TRBD1 TRBJ1-5 TRBV3-1 . CASSQGLGGPQPQHF TGTGCCAGCAGCCAAGGACTAGGGGGCCCTCAGCCCCAGCATTTT
TRBD1 TRBJ1-1 TRBV29-1 . CSVEPGGQGNTEALF TGCAGCGTTGAGCCTGGAGGACAGGGAAACACTGAAGCTCTCTTT